The source of this TCR beta chain is a study of vaccination and CD4 T cells after COVID-19. The overall study: Six males and four females constituted the convalescent cohort, two of whom were Hispanic. The study drew post-COVID samples a median approximately 100 days after diagnosis (range 35 to 161). Samples were taken after vaccination, a median of roughly 72 days after dose two, with a range of 14 to 241. General observations from the study: Spike mono-reactivity held for 304 of 307 vaccine-specific clones in convalescent patients.

CDR1 is MNHEY, CDR2 SMNVEV, per germline (reference sequence). V was pared by 5 bases and J by 2 bases, with 12 bases between. This CDR3 spans 14 amino acids. From the PCR reads, TCRdb called clonotypes with MiXCR, one entry per CDR3 protein. The sample comprises fewer than 25,000 distinct CDR3 sequences, around 50% of which are singletons, and more than 0.85% rests with the top ten. A few counts support this clonotype. The antigen remains undetermined. V gene TRBV27 combines with J gene TRBJ1-1, with D uncertain. The sequence came from a human donor who had recovered from COVID-19. The sequencing used CD4+ T cells from blood, collected before SARS-CoV-2 vaccination. CDR3 loop: CASSSWAFNTEAFF. CDR3 in DNA: TGTGCCAGCAGTAGTTGGGCATTTAACACTGAAGCTTTCTTT.